This T cell receptor (beta chain) derives from a study of blood T cell repertoires in COVID-19. Study at large: The study drew acute and convalescent COVID-19 samples from the United States, Italy and Spain.

Clones were sequenced by immunoSEQ multiplex PCR, and TCRdb holds only the in-frame ones, with some missing. This table has a few hundred thousand clones, more than 80% appearing once. V lost 6 bases, J lost 0 bases, and 12 bases lay in between. This CDR3 is 15 amino acids long. The germline gives CDR1 LNHDA, CDR2 SQIVND (reference sequence). The chain employs TRBV19 and TRBJ1-5; the D gene is possibly TRBD1 (5 bases). Material: PBMCs or T cells enriched from blood (not recorded which). This receptor was taken from a man aged 30-40 years who had recovered from COVID-19. The CDR3 DNA reads TGTGCCAGTAGCCGGACATCCTATAGCAATCAGCCCCAGCATTTT. Translated, it gives CASSRTSYSNQPQHF. The full variable domain, its missing parts supplied by reference TRBV19 and TRBJ1-5, is DGGITQSPKYLFRKEGQNVTLSCEQNLNHDAMYWYRQDPGQGLRLIYYSQIVNDFQKGDIAEGYSVSREKKESFPLTVTSAQKNPTAFYLCASSRTSYSNQPQHFGDGTRLSIL.